The clone carrying this T cell receptor (beta chain) was picked up many times. This sample stems from a study of T cells after yellow fever vaccination. TCRdb ran MiXCR on the 5' RACE reads and lists one entry per CDR3 protein. The sample gives 140,000 to 150,000 distinct CDR3 sequences, less than 8.5% of which show up once; 0.5% to 0.65% is in the top ten. Trimming stripped 6 bases from V and 5 bases from J, with 8 bases between. Germline V gives CDR1 MNHNY, CDR2 SVGAGI (reference sequence). The CDR3 consists of 12 residues. This sequence was found in a young man who received the YFV17D yellow fever vaccine. The sample here was CD4+ T cells sorted from PBMCs, taken 10 days after the yellow fever booster vaccination. The chain links TRBV6-6 to TRBJ1-3; no definite D call. CDR3 in amino acids: CASRDGRNTIYF. CDR3 nucleotide sequence: TGTGCCAGCAGGGACGGTCGAAACACCATATATTTT.